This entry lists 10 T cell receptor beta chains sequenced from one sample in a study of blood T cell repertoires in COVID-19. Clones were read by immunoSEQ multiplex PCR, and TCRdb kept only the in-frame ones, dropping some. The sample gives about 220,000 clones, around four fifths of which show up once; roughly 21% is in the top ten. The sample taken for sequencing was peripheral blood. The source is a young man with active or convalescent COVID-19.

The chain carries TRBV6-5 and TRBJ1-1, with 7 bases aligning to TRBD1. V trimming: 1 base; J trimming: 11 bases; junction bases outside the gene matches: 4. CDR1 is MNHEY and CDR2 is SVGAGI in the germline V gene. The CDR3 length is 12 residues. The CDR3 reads CASSYLGGKAFF. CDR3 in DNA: TGTGCCAGCAGTTACTTAGGGGGCAAGGCTTTCTTT.

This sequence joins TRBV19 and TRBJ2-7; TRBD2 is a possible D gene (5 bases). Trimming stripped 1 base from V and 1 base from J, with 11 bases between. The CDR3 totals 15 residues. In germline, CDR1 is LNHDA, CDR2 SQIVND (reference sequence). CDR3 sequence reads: CASSIAEEASYEQYF. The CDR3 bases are TGTGCCAGTAGTATAGCGGAGGAGGCTTCCTACGAGCAGTACTTC.

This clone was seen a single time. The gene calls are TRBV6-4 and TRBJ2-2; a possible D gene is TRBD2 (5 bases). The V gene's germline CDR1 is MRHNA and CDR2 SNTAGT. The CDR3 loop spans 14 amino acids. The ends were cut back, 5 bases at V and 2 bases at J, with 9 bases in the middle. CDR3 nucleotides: TGTGCCAGCAGTCTGGACTCAAACACCGGGGAGCTGTTTTTT. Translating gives CASSLDSNTGELFF.

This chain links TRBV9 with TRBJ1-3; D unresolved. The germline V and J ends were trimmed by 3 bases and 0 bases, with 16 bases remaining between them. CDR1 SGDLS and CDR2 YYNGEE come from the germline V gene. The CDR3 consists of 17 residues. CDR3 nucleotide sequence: TGTGCCAGCAGCGAGGCCGGCGGGAAGAGCTCTGGAAACACCATATATTTT. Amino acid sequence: CASSEAGGKSSGNTIYF.

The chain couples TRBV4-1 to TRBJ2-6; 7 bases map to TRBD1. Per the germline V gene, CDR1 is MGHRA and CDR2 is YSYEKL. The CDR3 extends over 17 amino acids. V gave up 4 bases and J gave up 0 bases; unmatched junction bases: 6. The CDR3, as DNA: TGCGCCAGCAGCCTACCGGGACAGCCCTCTGGGGCCAACGTCCTGACTTTC. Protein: CASSLPGQPSGANVLTF.

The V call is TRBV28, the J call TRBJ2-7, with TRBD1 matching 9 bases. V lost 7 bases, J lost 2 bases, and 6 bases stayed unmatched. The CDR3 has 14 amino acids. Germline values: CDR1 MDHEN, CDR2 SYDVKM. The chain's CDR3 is CASTPTGGPYEQYF. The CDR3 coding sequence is TGTGCCAGCACCCCGACAGGGGGTCCCTACGAGCAGTACTTC. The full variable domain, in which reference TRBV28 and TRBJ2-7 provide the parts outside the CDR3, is DVKVTQSSRYLVKRTGEKVFLECVQDMDHENMFWYRQDPGLGLRLIYFSYDVKMKEKGDIPEGYSVSREKKERFSLILESASTNQTSMYLCASTPTGGPYEQYFGPGTRLTVT.

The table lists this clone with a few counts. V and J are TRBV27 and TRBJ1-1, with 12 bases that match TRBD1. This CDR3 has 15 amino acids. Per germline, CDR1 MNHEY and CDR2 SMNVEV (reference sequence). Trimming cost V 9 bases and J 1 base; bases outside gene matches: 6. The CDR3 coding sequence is TGTGCCAGTAGGGACAGGGGGCCTCCGAACACTGAAGCTTTCTTT. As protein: CASRDRGPPNTEAFF.

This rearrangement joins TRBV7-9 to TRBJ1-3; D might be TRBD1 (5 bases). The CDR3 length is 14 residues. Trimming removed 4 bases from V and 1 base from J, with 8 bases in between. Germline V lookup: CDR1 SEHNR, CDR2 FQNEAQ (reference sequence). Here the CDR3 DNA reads TGTGCCAGCAGCTCACGGGGGTCTGGAAACACCATATATTTT. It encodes CASSSRGSGNTIYF.

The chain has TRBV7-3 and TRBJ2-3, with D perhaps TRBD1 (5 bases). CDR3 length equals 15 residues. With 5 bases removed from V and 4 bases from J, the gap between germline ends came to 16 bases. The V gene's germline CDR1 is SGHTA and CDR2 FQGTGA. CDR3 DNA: TGTGCCAGCAGCACCATGCTAGGGGCGGCAGATACGCAGTATTTT. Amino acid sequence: CASSTMLGAADTQYF.

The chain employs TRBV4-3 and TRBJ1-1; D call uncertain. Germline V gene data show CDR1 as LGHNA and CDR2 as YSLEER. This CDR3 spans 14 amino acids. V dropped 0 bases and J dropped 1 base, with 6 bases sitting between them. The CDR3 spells CASSQDRWNTEAFF. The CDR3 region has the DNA TGCGCCAGCAGCCAAGATCGTTGGAACACTGAAGCTTTCTTT.